This T cell receptor (beta chain) was recorded in a study of CD8 T cells in Susac syndrome. Germline CDR1 and CDR2: SNHLY and FYNNEI. With V trimmed by 10 bases and J by 3 bases, 12 bases remained unmatched. The CDR3 is 14 amino acids. An input of about 0.5 to 1 ug of RNA was subjected to reverse transcription using random hexamers. Each CDR3 protein is one row after TCRdb ran MiXCR on the immunoSEQ multiplex PCR reads. The sample contains about 300,000 distinct CDR3 sequences, about 92% of which appear only once. This clonotype was obtained from a human donor with multiple sclerosis. This chain links TRBV2 with TRBJ2-7, with 7 bases fitting TRBD2. The sample consisted of CD4+ T cells from PBMCs. CDR3 sequence (DNA): TGTGCCACGACTAGCTCGGTACCATTCTACGAGCAGTACTTC. Translating it yields CATTSSVPFYEQYF.